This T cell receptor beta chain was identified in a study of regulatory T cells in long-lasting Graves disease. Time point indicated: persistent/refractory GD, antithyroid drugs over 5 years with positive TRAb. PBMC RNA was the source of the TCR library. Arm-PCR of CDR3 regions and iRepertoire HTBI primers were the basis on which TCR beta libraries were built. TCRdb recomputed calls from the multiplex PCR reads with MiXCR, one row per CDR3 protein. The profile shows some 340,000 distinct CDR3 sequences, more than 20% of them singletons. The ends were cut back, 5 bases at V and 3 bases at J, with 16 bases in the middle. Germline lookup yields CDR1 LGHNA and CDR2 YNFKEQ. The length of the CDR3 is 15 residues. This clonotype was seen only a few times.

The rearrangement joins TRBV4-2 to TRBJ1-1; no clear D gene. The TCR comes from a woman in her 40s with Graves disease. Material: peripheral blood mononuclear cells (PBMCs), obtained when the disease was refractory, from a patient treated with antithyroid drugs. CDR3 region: CASSFSLKADTEAFF. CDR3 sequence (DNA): TGTGCCAGCAGCTTCTCCTTAAAAGCGGACACTGAAGCTTTCTTT.